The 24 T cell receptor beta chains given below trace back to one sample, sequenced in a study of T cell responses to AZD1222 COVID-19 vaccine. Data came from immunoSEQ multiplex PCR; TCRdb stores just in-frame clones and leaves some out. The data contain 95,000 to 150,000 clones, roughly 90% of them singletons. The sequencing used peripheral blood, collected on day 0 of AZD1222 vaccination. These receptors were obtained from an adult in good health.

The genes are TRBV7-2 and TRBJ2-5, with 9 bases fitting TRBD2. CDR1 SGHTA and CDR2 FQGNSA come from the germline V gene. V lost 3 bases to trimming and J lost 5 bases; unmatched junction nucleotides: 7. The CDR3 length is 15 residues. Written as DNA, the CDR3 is TGTGCCAGCAGCTTTGAGCGGGGGGTAGTGGAGACCCAGTACTTC. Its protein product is CASSFERGVVETQYF.

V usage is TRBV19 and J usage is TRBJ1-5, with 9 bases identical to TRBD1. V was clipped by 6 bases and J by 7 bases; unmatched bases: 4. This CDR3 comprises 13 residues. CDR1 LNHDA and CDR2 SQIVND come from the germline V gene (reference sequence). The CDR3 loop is CASSRQGEQPQHF. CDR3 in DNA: TGTGCCAGTAGCCGACAGGGGGAACAGCCCCAGCATTTT.

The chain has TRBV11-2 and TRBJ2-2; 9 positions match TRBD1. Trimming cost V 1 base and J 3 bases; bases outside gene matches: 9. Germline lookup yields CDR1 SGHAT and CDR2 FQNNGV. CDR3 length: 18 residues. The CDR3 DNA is TGTGCCAGCAGCTTAGGGCCCGGGACAGGGCTACACACCGGGGAGCTGTTTTTT. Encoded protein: CASSLGPGTGLHTGELFF.

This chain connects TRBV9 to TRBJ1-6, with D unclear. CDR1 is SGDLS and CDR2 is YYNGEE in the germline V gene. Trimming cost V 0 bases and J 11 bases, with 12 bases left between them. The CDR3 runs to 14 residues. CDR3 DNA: TGTGCCAGCAGCGTAGGTTGGGCAACGGCACCCCTCCACTTT. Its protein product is CASSVGWATAPLHF.

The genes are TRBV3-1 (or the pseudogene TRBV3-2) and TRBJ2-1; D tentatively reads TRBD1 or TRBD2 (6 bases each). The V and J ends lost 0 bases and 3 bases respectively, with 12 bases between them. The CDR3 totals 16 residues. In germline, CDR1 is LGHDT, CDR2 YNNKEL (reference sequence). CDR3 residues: CASSQDGGPIYNEQFF. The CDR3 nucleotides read TGTGCCAGCAGCCAAGATGGGGGGCCTATCTACAATGAGCAGTTCTTC.

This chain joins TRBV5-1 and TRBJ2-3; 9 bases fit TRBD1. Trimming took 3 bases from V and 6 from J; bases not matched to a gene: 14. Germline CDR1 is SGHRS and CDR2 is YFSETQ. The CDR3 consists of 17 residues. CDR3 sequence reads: CASSSDPSGTGRDTQYF. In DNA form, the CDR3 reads TGCGCCAGCAGCTCCGATCCATCCGGGACAGGGCGGGATACGCAGTATTTT.

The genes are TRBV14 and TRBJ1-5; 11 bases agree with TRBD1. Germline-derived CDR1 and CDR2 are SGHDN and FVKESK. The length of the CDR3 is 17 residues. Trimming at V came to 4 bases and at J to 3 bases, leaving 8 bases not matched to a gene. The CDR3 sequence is CASSLLGQGDLNQPQHF. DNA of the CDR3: TGTGCCAGCAGCCTCCTGGGACAGGGGGACCTCAATCAGCCCCAGCATTTT.

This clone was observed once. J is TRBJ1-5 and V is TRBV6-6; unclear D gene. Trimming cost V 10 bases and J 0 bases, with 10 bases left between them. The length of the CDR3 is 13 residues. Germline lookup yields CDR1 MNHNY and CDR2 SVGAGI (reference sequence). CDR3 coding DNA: TGTGCCATCAGCCAATATAGCAATCAGCCCCAGCATTTT. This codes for CAISQYSNQPQHF.

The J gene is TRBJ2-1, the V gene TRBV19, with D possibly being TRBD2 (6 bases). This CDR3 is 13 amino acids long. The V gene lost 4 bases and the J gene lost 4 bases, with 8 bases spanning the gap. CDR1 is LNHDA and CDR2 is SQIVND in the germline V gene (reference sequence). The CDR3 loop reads CASSRGGYNEQFF. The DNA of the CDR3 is TGTGCCAGTAGTAGGGGAGGATACAATGAGCAGTTCTTC.

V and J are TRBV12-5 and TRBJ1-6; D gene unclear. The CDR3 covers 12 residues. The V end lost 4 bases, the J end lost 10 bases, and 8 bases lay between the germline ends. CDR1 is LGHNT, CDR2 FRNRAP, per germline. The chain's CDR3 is CASGSVGSPLHF. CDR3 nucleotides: TGTGCTAGTGGTTCCGTGGGGTCACCCCTCCACTTT.

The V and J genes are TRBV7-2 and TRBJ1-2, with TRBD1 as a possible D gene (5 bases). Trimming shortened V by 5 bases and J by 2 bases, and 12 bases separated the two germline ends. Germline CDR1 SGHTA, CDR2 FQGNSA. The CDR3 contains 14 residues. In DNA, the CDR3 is TGTGCCAGCAGCCCCGCCAGGGAGAACTATGGCTACACCTTC. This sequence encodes CASSPARENYGYTF.

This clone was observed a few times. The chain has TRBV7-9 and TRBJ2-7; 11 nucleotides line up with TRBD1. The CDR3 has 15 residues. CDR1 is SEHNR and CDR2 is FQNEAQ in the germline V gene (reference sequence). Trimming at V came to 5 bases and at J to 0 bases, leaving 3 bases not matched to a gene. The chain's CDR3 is CASSPGTGGSYEQYF. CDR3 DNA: TGTGCCAGCAGCCCCGGGACAGGGGGCTCCTACGAGCAGTACTTC.

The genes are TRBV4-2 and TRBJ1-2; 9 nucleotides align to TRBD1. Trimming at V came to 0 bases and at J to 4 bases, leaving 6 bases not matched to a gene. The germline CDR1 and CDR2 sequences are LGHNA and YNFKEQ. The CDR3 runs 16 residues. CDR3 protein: CASSQDYGQGIYGYTF. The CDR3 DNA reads TGTGCCAGCAGCCAAGACTATGGACAGGGGATCTATGGCTACACCTTC.

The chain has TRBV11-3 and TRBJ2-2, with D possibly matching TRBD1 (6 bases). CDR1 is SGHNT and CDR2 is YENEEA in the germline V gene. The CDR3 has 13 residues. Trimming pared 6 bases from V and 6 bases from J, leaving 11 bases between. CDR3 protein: CASRLGGAGELFF. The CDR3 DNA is TGTGCCAGCAGACTAGGGGGTGCCGGGGAGCTGTTTTTT.

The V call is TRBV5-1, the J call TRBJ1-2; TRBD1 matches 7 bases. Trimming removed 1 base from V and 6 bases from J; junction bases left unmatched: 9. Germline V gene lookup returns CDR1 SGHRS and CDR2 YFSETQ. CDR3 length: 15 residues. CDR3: CASSLFTGQGDGYTF. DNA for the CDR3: TGCGCCAGCAGCTTGTTTACAGGCCAGGGGGATGGCTACACCTTC.

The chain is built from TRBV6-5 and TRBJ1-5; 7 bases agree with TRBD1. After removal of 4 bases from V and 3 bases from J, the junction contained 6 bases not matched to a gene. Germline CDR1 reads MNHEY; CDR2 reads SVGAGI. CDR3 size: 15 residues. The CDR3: CASSWGRGANQPQHF. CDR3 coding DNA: TGTGCCAGCAGTTGGGGCAGGGGGGCCAATCAGCCCCAGCATTTT.

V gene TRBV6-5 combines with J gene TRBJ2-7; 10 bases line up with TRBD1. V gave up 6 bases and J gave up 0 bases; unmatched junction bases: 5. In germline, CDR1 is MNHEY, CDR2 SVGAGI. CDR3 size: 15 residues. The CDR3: CASRPGQGSSYEQYF. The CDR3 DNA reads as TGTGCCAGCAGACCGGGACAGGGGAGCTCCTACGAGCAGTACTTC.

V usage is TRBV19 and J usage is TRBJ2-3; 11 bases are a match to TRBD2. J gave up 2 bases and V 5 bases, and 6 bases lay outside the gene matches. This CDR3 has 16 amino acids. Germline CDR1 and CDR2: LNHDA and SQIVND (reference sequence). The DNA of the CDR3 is TGTGCCAGTAGTGCCGTAGCGGGGGGGTTCACAGATACGCAGTATTTT. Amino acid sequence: CASSAVAGGFTDTQYF.

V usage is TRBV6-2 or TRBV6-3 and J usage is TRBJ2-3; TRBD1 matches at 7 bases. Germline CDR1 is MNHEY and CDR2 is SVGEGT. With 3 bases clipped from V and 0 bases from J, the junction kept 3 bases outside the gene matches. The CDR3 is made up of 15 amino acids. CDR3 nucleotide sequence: TGTGCCAGCAGTTATGACAGGGATAGCACAGATACGCAGTATTTT. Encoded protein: CASSYDRDSTDTQYF.

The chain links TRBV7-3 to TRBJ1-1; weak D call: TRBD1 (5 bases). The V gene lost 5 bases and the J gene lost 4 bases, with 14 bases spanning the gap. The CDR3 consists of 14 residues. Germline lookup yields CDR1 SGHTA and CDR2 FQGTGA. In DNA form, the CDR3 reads TGTGCCAGCAGCCCCCAAGGGGTGGGCACTGAAGCTTTCTTT. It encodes CASSPQGVGTEAFF. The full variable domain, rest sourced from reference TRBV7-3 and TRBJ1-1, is GAGVSQTPSNKVTEKGKYVELRCDPISGHTALYWYRQSLGQGPEFLIYFQGTGAADDSGLPNDRFFAVRPEGSVSTLKIQRTERGDSAVYLCASSPQGVGTEAFFGQGTRLTVV.

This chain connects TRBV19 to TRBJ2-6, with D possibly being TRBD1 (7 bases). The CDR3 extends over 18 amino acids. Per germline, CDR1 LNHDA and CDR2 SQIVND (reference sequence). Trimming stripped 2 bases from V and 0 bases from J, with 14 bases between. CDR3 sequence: CASSILTGRSSGANVLTF. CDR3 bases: TGTGCCAGTAGTATACTGACAGGGAGGAGCTCTGGGGCCAACGTCCTGACTTTC.

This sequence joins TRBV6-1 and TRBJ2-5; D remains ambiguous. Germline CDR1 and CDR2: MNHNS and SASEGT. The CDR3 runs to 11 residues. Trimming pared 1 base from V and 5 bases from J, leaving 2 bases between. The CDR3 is CASSEGETQYF. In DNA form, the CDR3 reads TGTGCCAGCAGTGAAGGGGAGACCCAGTACTTC.

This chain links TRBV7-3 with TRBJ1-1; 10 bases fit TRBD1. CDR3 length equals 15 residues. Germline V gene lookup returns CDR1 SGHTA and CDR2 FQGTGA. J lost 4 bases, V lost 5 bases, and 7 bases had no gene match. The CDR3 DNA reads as TGTGCCAGCAGCCCGGCGACAGGGGGCATCACTGAAGCTTTCTTT. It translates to CASSPATGGITEAFF.

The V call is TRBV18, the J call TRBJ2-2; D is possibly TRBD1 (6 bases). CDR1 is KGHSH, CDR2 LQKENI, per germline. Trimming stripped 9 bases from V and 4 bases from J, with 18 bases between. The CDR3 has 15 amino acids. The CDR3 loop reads CASTDRPSVTGELFF. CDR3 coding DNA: TGTGCCAGTACGGACAGACCTTCGGTCACCGGGGAGCTGTTTTTT.